The 18 T cell receptor beta chains given below trace back to one sample, sequenced in a study of cytomegalovirus exposure and HLA in healthy donors. The primer mix had 60 Vbeta and 13 Jbeta primers. Only in-frame clones appear in the TCRdb table, and some are missing; sequencing was by immunoSEQ multiplex PCR. The sample carries approximately 190,000 clones, roughly an eighth recorded once. Sequencing was carried out using PBMCs. The receptors were sampled from a man between 45 and 60 years old in good health and CMV-seropositive.

As concerns this clone: A read error is likely here: a far larger clone is one base away. The rearrangement links TRBV5-1 to TRBJ1-6; 7 bases agree with TRBD1. Trimming at V came to 3 bases and at J to 8 bases, leaving 8 bases not matched to a gene. Germline CDR1 is SGHRS and CDR2 is YFSETQ. The CDR3 is 15 amino acids. In DNA, the CDR3 is TGCGCCAGCAGCTACTCCGGGACAGTTGATTCACCCCTCCACTTT. Its protein is CASSYSGTVDSPLHF.

This clone came up a few times. This chain links TRBV10-1 with TRBJ2-5; tentatively, D is TRBD2 (6 bases). The ends were cut back, 0 bases at V and 2 bases at J, with 7 bases in the middle. The CDR3 is made up of 14 amino acids. The germline V gene has CDR1 WNHNN and CDR2 SYGVQD (reference sequence). This CDR3 reads CASSESAGQETQYF. The DNA for the CDR3 is TGCGCCAGCAGTGAGTCGGCGGGGCAAGAGACCCAGTACTTC.

This clone has more than one count but fewer than ten. V is TRBV28 and J is TRBJ1-1; 8 positions agree with TRBD1. CDR1 is MDHEN and CDR2 is SYDVKM in the germline V gene. J was trimmed by 5 bases and V by 3 bases; bases with no gene match: 8. The CDR3 consists of 15 residues. The CDR3 bases are TGTGCCAGCAGTTTTCTTACAGGGGGGGGGACTGAAGCTTTCTTT. It codes for CASSFLTGGGTEAFF.

This clone was recorded a few times. The chain combines TRBV11-2 with TRBJ2-7; 8 bases line up with TRBD1. Germline V gene lookup returns CDR1 SGHAT and CDR2 FQNNGV. With V trimmed by 5 bases and J by 3 bases, 6 bases remained unmatched. The CDR3 consists of 14 residues. CDR3 region: CASSLWTGLYEQYV. In DNA, the CDR3 is TGTGCCAGCAGCCTGTGGACAGGGCTCTACGAGCAGTACGTC.

CDR3 bases: TGTGCCAGCAGCGTAGAGGGGGGGGGCTTTCAAGAGACCCAGTACTTC. Translating gives CASSVEGGGFQETQYF. This chain joins TRBV9 and TRBJ2-5; D is perhaps TRBD2 (7 bases). Germline-derived CDR1 and CDR2 are SGDLS and YYNGEE. V was trimmed by 0 bases and J by 2 bases, leaving 14 bases between them. CDR3 size: 16 residues.

This clone was counted a single time. CDR3 DNA sequence: TGTGCCAGCAGCCGAGGTCGGGGGAGAACTTTCTACAATGAGCAGTTCTTC. It encodes CASSRGRGRTFYNEQFF. J is TRBJ2-1 and V is TRBV7-2, with D possibly TRBD2 on 6 matching bases. This CDR3 region has 17 residues. CDR1 and CDR2 (germline): SGHTA, FQGNSA. V was cut by 5 bases and J by 3 bases, with 20 bases left in between.

The rearrangement links TRBV11-3 to TRBJ1-1; D is undetermined. Trimming shortened V by 1 base and J by 8 bases, and 5 bases separated the two germline ends. Germline V lookup: CDR1 SGHNT, CDR2 YENEEA. The CDR3 runs 11 residues. For the CDR3, the DNA is TGTGCCAGCAGCTTAGGCTACGAAGCTTTCTTT. This sequence encodes CASSLGYEAFF.

This clone was seen more than once but under ten times. The J gene is TRBJ2-1, the V gene TRBV11-3; tentatively, D is TRBD2 (6 bases). V was trimmed by 6 bases and J by 0 bases, leaving 15 bases between them. There are 16 residues in the CDR3. In germline, CDR1 is SGHNT, CDR2 YENEEA. CDR3: CASSLLAGSSYNEQFF. CDR3 DNA sequence: TGTGCCAGCAGTCTCTTGGCGGGGAGCTCCTACAATGAGCAGTTCTTC. The full variable domain, its missing parts supplied by reference TRBV11-3 and TRBJ2-1, is EAGVVQSPRYKIIEKKQPVAFWCNPISGHNTLYWYLQNLGQGPELLIRYENEEAVDDSQLPKDRFSAERLKGVDSTLKIQPAELGDSAVYLCASSLLAGSSYNEQFFGPGTRLTVL.

This chain joins TRBV4-3 and TRBJ2-2; TRBD1 might be the D (5 bases). The CDR3 runs 15 residues. Between the trimmed V and J ends, which lost 1 base and 1 base, there was a span of 7 bases. Germline V gene data show CDR1 as LGHNA and CDR2 as YSLEER. This CDR3 is CASSQVGQNTGELFF. The CDR3 nucleotides read TGCGCCAGCAGCCAAGTGGGGCAGAACACCGGGGAGCTGTTTTTT.

This rearrangement joins TRBV5-4 to TRBJ2-3; D might be TRBD2 (5 bases). The CDR3 is 14 residues long. CDR1 SGHNT and CDR2 YYREEE come from the germline V gene (reference sequence). V gave up 0 bases and J gave up 4 bases, with 9 bases separating them. The DNA of the CDR3 is TGTGCCAGCAGCTTGGAGCTAGCTGCAGATACGCAGTATTTT. Its translation is CASSLELAADTQYF.

V and J are TRBV5-5 and TRBJ2-7; a weak D match, TRBD2 (5 bases). Deletions cut 4 bases from V and 10 bases from J, with 18 bases between. This CDR3 is built from 13 residues. Germline-derived CDR1 and CDR2 are SGHKS and YYEKEE (reference sequence). The CDR3 is CASSPLSSGSQYF. In nucleotides, the CDR3 is TGTGCCAGCAGCCCTCTAAGTTCGGGGTCCCAGTACTTC. Full variable domain (missing parts from reference TRBV5-5 and TRBJ2-7): DAGVTQSPTHLIKTRGQQVTLRCSPISGHKSVSWYQQVLGQGPQFIFQYYEKEERGRGNFPDRFSARQFPNYSSELNVNALLLGDSALYLCASSPLSSGSQYFGPGTRLTVT.

This chain connects TRBV6-1 to TRBJ1-1; D is ambiguous. This CDR3 spans 16 amino acids. CDR1 and CDR2 from the germline V gene are MNHNS and SASEGT. V was clipped by 4 bases and J by 2 bases, with 17 bases between them. CDR3 DNA: TGTGCCAGCAGTGCCCCCGGCGGGGTCGTAAACACTGAAGCTTTCTTT. Amino acids: CASSAPGGVVNTEAFF.

This clone has just a few counts. The chain carries TRBV6-5 and TRBJ1-1; D may be TRBD1 (5 bases). The V end lost 7 bases, the J end lost 0 bases, and 12 bases lay between the germline ends. Germline V gene sequence: CDR1 MNHEY, CDR2 SVGAGI. CDR3 size: 14 residues. The CDR3 DNA follows: TGTGCCAGCACCCAGGGCCAGATGAACACTGAAGCTTTCTTT. Its protein is CASTQGQMNTEAFF.

This clone was counted only a few times. The gene calls are TRBV6-6 and TRBJ2-3; TRBD2 might be the D (6 bases). The germline V and J ends were trimmed by 6 bases and 0 bases, with 13 bases remaining between them. Germline V lookup: CDR1 MNHNY, CDR2 SVGAGI (reference sequence). CDR3 length: 15 amino acids. CDR3 in DNA: TGTGCCAGCAGAGCCCGGGACTCAAGCACAGATACGCAGTATTTT. Translated, it gives CASRARDSSTDTQYF.

This chain links TRBV10-2 with TRBJ1-4; 8 bases map to TRBD1. V dropped 1 base and J dropped 0; count of bases not matched to a gene: 7. The CDR3 covers 18 residues. Germline assignment: CDR1 WSHSY and CDR2 SAAADI. The CDR3 DNA reads as TGCGCCAGCAGTGAGTTAGGACAGGGAAAAACAACTAATGAAAAACTGTTTTTT. This sequence encodes CASSELGQGKTTNEKLFF.

The V call is TRBV28, the J call TRBJ2-7; D ambiguous. Germline V gene lookup returns CDR1 MDHEN and CDR2 SYDVKM. Trimming left V 4 bases short and J 4 bases short, with 11 bases between. CDR3 length: 13 amino acids. The CDR3 nucleotides are TGTGCCAGCAGTTCCTTGGCACAGTACGAGCAGTACGTC. It specifies CASSSLAQYEQYV.

The chain is built from TRBV7-6 and TRBJ1-6; D is unresolved. Trimming cost V 8 bases and J 0 bases, with 8 bases left between them. Germline V CDR1 and CDR2: SGHVS, FNYEAQ. This CDR3 is 14 amino acids long. The CDR3 nucleotides are TGTGCCAGCCGCCCCGGCTCCTATAATTCACCCCTCCACTTT. Amino acids: CASRPGSYNSPLHF.

There are a few counts of this clone. The chain employs TRBV30 and TRBJ1-5, with 7 nucleotides matching TRBD1. The V gene end was trimmed by 8 bases and the J gene end by 2 bases; junction bases not matched to a gene: 9. The CDR3 is 14 amino acids. Germline V CDR1 and CDR2: GTSNPN, SVGIG (reference sequence). The CDR3 spells CATKGAKGNQPQHF. The CDR3, as DNA: TGTGCCACTAAGGGGGCGAAGGGCAATCAGCCCCAGCATTTT.